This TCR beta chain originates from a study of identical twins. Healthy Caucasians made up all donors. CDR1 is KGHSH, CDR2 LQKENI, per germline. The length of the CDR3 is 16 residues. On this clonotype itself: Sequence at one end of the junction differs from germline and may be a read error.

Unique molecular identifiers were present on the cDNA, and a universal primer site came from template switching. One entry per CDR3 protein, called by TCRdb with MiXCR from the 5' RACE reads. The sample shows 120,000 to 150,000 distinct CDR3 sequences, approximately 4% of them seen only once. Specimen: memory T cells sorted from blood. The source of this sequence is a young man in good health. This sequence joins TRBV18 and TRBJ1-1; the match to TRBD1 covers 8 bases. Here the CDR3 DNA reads TGTTCCAGCTCAGGACAGGGAGGAGTAATGAACACTGAAGCTTTCTTT. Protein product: CSSSGQGGVMNTEAFF.